This T cell receptor (beta chain) derives from a study of spatial heterogeneity in lung cancer (dated by TCRdb to 2018 to 2020). About the study as a whole: Beta-chain transcripts were consistently detected in greater numbers than alpha-chain transcripts, which likely reflected higher beta-chain transcript abundance. Both alpha and beta chains were TCR-sequenced in hundreds of tumor regions, approximately 67 matched nontumor lung samples and some 56 PBMC samples obtained at surgery. TCR transcript counts in tumor regions correlated strongly with a T cell transcriptional module score from matched bulk RNA-seq. TCR alpha and beta repertoires were quantitatively compared across multiple tumor regions, matched nontumor lung and blood in non-small cell lung cancer. Nonsynonymous mutation counts, determined by whole-exome sequencing of tumor tissue, were related to features of the TCR repertoire. In the raw uncorrected reads, each unique combination of TCR and UMI appeared more than ten times on average.

In this sample, this clonotype turned up many times. Its recognized antigen is unknown. No much larger clone is present one base from it, and per-base qualities are unavailable. Paper-wide results and their limitations: The tumor nonsynonymous mutation count correlated with the number of expanded alpha and beta TCRs within the tumor. Counts of ubiquitous and regional expanded TCRs correlated with counts of ubiquitous and regional nonsynonymous mutations, respectively. TCR-seq coverage of tumor T cells was estimated to be only about 7% for alpha chains and 13% to 15% for beta chains. Additional single-cell paired TCR alpha and beta sequencing was considered necessary to confirm, at a functional level, the hypothesis that regional TCRs recognize regional mutations.

V was cut back by 6 bases and J by 4 bases, leaving a gap of 16 bases between them. The CDR3 goes from the cysteine to the phenylalanine over 16 residues. The DNA shown is the 48-base CDR3, in frame from base 1. Libraries were built with 5' RACE. Sequencing was carried out with a NextSeq 500. To allow correction of PCR and sequencing errors, the TCR library protocol tagged every TCR cDNA molecule with a unique molecular identifier. Per the source publication's procedure: TCR identification, UMI-based error correction and CDR3 extraction were performed with Decombinator tools. Expanded TCRs were defined as those above a frequency of 2 per 1,000, corresponding to the top 1% of the tumor frequency distribution. Expanded tumor TCRs statistically deemed absent (corrected P<0.05) from at least one tumor region were classed as regional, and all other expanded tumor TCRs were classed as ubiquitous. Renyi diversity was computed with the R vegan package after each repertoire had been subsampled 100 times to 5,000 TCRs. CDR3 similarity networks were built from amino acid triplet string-kernel similarity, with CDR3s being connected when pairwise similarity was above 0.82. TCRdb reran the public reads through fastp at Q25 and MiXCR, keeping productive beta chains. Rows matching on CDR3 protein sequence are summarized as one entry with the most common DNA and genes. What appears here as the V and J calls and clone size reflects TCRdb's work, not the paper's. This sample has around 13,000 distinct CDR3 sequences in its table, and over 4.5% of those were observed once. 36% of the sample comes from the top ten.

The time point label corresponds to: sample taken at primary tumor resection. Samples were obtained from approximately 76 patients with early-stage, untreated non-small cell lung cancer from the lung TRACERx cohort. Without any cell sorting, TCR sequencing was performed on whole RNA extracted either from tumor and nontumor lung tissue or from cryopreserved PBMC samples. A patient was chosen for TCR sequencing only when enough RNA was available from at least two tumor regions. Before being selected, tumor and adjacent nontumor lung specimens were reviewed by a lung pathologist. The chain links TRBV12-3 or TRBV12-4 with TRBJ1-6; confidence is insufficient to name the D gene. The sample here was lung tumor tissue, taken at surgery. The sequence was obtained from a male donor with early-stage non-small cell lung cancer. This receptor carries the CDR3 CASRPGSLGYNSPLHF. Here is the DNA: TGTGCCAGCAGACCGGGATCCCTGGGTTATAATTCACCCCTCCACTTT.